This T cell receptor beta chain was sequenced during a study of T cell responses to AZD1222 COVID-19 vaccine. Study context: Recipients boosted at about 4 weeks or about 12 weeks are pooled.

The repertoire was sequenced with immunoSEQ multiplex PCR; TCRdb's copy has only in-frame clones and lacks some. This sample has 75,000 to 100,000 clones, with roughly nine tenths found just once. This CDR3 has 15 residues. Germline CDR1 is LNHDA and CDR2 is SQIVND (reference sequence). The V and J ends lost 4 bases and 4 bases, in that order; junction bases with no gene match: 7. A remark on this clone: The antigen remains unidentified.

The study, taken as a whole, reports: Receipt of two AZD1222 doses was followed by a rise in Spike-specific TCR breadth and depth. Reportedly, nearly half of unique spike TCRs recognized epitopes outside B.1.351/B.1.1.7 mutations. Donors in the cohort were predominantly white British and more often female, and clonal diversity was possibly underestimated.

This clonotype originated in an adult in good health. The material was peripheral blood, obtained on day 0 of AZD1222 vaccination. This chain joins TRBV19 and TRBJ2-1, with 7 positions matching TRBD1. CDR3 sequence: CASSTGQTGYNEQFF. CDR3 nucleotide sequence: TGTGCCAGTAGTACGGGACAGACGGGGTACAATGAGCAGTTCTTC.